This T cell receptor beta chain comes out of a study of T cells in tumors after PD-1 blockade. Germline loops: CDR1 SGHDT, CDR2 YYEEEE. The CDR3 runs to 14 residues. Trimming removed 2 bases at V and 7 bases at J, with 10 bases between. On this clone: Antigen specificity is unknown.

General study points: Some novel exhausted tumor clones appeared in pre-treatment blood, suggesting peripheral recruitment.

The repertoire was sequenced with immunoSEQ multiplex PCR; TCRdb's copy has only in-frame clones and lacks some. The sample contains about 8,000 clones, 69% of which appear only once. This sample comprised tumor tissue, obtained after anti-PD-1 treatment. The chain links TRBV5-6 to TRBJ1-6; no firm D call. This TCR derives from a human donor with basal cell carcinoma. The CDR3 nucleotides are TGTGCCAGCAGCTTTGACCCGTGGAATTCACCCCTCCACTTT. It specifies CASSFDPWNSPLHF.